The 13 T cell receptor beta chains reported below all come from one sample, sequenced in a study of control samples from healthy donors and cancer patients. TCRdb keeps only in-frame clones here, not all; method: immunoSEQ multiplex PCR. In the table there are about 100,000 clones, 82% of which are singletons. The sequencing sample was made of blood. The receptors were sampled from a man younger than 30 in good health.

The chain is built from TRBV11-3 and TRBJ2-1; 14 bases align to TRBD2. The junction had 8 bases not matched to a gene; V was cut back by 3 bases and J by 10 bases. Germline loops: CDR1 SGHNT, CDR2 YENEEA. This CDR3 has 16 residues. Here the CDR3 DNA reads TGTGCCAGCAGCTTCTCCGGGACTAGCGGGGGAGAAGAGCAGTTCTTC. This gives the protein CASSFSGTSGGEEQFF.

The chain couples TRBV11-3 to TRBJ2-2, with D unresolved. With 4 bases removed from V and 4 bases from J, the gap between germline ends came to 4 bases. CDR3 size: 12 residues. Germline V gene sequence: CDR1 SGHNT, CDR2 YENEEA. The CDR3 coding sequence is TGTGCCAGCAGCTGGAGCACCGGGGAGCTGTTTTTT. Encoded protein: CASSWSTGELFF.

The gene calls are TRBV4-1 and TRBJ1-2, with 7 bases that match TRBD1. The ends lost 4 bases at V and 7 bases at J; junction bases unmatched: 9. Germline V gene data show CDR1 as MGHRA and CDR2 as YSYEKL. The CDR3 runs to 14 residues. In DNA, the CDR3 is TGCGCCAGCAGCCTGACAGGGTTCGCCTCTGGCTACACCTTC. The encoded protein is CASSLTGFASGYTF.

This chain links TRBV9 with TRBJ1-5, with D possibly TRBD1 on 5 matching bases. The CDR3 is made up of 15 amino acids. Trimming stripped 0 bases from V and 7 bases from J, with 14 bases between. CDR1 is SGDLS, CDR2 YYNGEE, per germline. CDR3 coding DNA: TGTGCCAGCAGCGTAGGAGCGACAGTAGGACAGCCCCAGCATTTT. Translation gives CASSVGATVGQPQHF.

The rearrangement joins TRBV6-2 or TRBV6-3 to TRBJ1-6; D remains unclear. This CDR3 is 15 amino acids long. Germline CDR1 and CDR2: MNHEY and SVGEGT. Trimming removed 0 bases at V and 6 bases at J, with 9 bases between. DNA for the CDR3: TGTGCCAGCAGTTACTCCGGGCAGGCTAATTCACCCCTCCACTTT. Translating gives CASSYSGQANSPLHF.

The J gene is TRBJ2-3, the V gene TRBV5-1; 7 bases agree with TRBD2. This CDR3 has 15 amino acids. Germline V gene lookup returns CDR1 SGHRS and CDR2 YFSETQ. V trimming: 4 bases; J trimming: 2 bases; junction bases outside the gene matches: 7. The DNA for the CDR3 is TGCGCCAGCAGCATCACTAGCGCCCCCACAGATACGCAGTATTTT. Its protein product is CASSITSAPTDTQYF. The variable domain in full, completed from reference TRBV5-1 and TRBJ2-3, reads KAGVTQTPRYLIKTRGQQVTLSCSPISGHRSVSWYQQTPGQGLQFLFEYFSETQRNKGNFPGRFSGRQFSNSRSEMNVSTLELGDSALYLCASSITSAPTDTQYFGPGTRLTVL.

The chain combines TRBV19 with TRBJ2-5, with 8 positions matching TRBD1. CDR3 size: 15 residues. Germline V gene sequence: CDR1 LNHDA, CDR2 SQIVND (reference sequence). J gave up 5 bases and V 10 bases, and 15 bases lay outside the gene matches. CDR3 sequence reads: CATQVAGGEGETQYF. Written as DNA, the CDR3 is TGTGCCACCCAAGTAGCAGGGGGCGAGGGGGAGACCCAGTACTTC.

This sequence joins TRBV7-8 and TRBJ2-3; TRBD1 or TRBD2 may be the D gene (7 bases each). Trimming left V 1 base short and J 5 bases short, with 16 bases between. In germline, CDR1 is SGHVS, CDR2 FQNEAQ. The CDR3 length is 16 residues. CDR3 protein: CASSLGARGGVDTQYF. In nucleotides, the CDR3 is TGTGCCAGCAGCTTAGGGGCCAGGGGGGGAGTAGATACGCAGTATTTT.

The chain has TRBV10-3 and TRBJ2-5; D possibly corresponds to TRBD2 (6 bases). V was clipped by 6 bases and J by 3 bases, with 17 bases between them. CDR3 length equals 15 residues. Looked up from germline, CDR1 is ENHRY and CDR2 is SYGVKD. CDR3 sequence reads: CAIRAARGGEETQYF. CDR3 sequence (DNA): TGTGCCATCAGGGCCGCTCGCGGAGGGGAAGAGACCCAGTACTTC.

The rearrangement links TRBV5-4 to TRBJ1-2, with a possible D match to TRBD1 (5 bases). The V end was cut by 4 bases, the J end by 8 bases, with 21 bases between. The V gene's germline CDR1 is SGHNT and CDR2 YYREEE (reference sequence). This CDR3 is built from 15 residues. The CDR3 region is CASSLLGGSPRGYTF. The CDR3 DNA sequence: TGTGCCAGCAGCCTCCTCGGGGGTTCCCCTCGGGGCTACACCTTC.

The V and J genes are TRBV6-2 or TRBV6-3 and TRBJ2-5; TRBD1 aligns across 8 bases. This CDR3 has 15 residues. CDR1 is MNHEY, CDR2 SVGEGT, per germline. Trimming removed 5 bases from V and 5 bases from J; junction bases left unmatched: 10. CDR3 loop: CASSPRDRSLETQYF. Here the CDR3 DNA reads TGTGCCAGCAGTCCCCGGGACAGGAGTTTGGAGACCCAGTACTTC.

CDR3: CASSRGRQETQYF. The CDR3 coding sequence is TGTGCCAGCAGCCGAGGGCGGCAAGAGACCCAGTACTTC. The chain couples TRBV7-8 to TRBJ2-5; a weak D match, TRBD2 (5 bases). This CDR3 is built from 13 residues. Germline V gene data show CDR1 as SGHVS and CDR2 as FQNEAQ. V was shortened by 5 bases and J by 2 bases, with 9 bases between the two germline ends.

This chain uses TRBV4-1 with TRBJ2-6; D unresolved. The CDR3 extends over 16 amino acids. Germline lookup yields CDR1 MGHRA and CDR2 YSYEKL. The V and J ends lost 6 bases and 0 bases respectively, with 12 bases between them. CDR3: CASRERISSGANVLTF. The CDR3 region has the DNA TGCGCCAGCAGAGAGCGAATAAGCTCTGGGGCCAACGTCCTGACTTTC.